Listed here are 9 T cell receptor beta chains from one sample, sequenced in a study of metastatic and nonmetastatic thyroid tumors. Treatment of any kind had been given to no patient before thyroid surgery. TCRdb reanalyzed the PCR reads via MiXCR. Found here are roughly 14,000 clones, almost 35% of them singletons; the top ten hold roughly 7.7%. Sequenced material: tumor tissue. Receptors originate from a female donor with papillary thyroid cancer or a benign thyroid nodule (not recorded which). Some clones in this sample may be carry-over from other donors' samples.

This chain uses TRBV4-1 with TRBJ1-3; D unresolved. Germline CDR1 MGHRA, CDR2 YSYEKL. Trimming shortened V by 2 bases and J by 2 bases, and 4 bases separated the two germline ends. The CDR3 is made up of 13 amino acids. The CDR3: CASSQTTGNTIYF. The DNA of the CDR3 is TGCGCCAGCAGCCAAACGACTGGAAACACCATATATTTT.

This clone is classed as medium-sized (0.01 to 0.1%). This rearrangement joins TRBV6-1 to TRBJ1-6; TRBD1 aligns across 10 bases. Germline values: CDR1 MNHNS, CDR2 SASEGT. The CDR3 extends over 14 amino acids. Trimming removed 5 bases from V and 7 bases from J; junction bases left unmatched: 2. The CDR3 nucleotides are TGTGCCAGCAGTAAGACAGGGGGCAATTCACCCCTCCACTTT. Translation: CASSKTGGNSPLHF.

This clone was found many times. This specimen includes other DNA sequences encoding the same CDR3. This chain connects TRBV28 to TRBJ2-2; TRBD1 might be the D (5 bases). Deletions cut 5 bases from V and 7 bases from J, with 14 bases between. Germline V gene sequence: CDR1 MDHEN, CDR2 SYDVKM. This CDR3 contains 14 residues. CDR3 in amino acids: CASSKPDSLGELFF. In nucleotides, the CDR3 is TGTGCCAGCAGTAAACCCGACAGCCTCGGGGAGCTGTTTTTT.

This clone was recorded many times. The CDR3: CAWNSAGAIYNEQFF. The CDR3 DNA follows: TGTGCCTGGAACTCCGCAGGGGCGATATACAATGAGCAGTTCTTC. V gene TRBV30 combines with J gene TRBJ2-1; possibly TRBD1 for D (6 bases). Germline V lookup: CDR1 GTSNPN, CDR2 SVGIG (reference sequence). V lost 4 bases and J lost 4, with 17 bases in between. This CDR3 is built from 15 residues.

This clone was seen a few times. Germline is not matched at one junction end, which may reflect a read error. The chain employs TRBV6-1 and TRBJ2-2, with 9 positions matching TRBD1. This CDR3 contains 17 residues. Germline V lookup: CDR1 MNHNS, CDR2 SASEGT. DNA for the CDR3: TGTGCCAGCAGCGAAGAAAGGACAGGGGAGAACACCGGGGAGCTGTTTTTT. This sequence encodes CASSEERTGENTGELFF.

This clone showed up just once. The CDR3: CASSRDWSNSPLHF. The CDR3 bases are TGTGCCAGCAGTCGGGACTGGAGTAATTCACCCCTCCACTTT. The chain combines TRBV3-1 with TRBJ1-6; tentative D call: TRBD1 (5 bases). Germline V gene data show CDR1 as LGHDT and CDR2 as YNNKEL (reference sequence). The CDR3 spans 14 residues. V dropped 6 bases and J dropped 6 bases, with 12 bases sitting between them.

V and J are TRBV3-1 and TRBJ1-2, with 7 bases that match TRBD1. The CDR3 length is 14 residues. The germline V gene has CDR1 LGHDT and CDR2 YNNKEL (reference sequence). With V trimmed by 1 base and J by 5 bases, 4 bases remained unmatched. CDR3 amino acids: CASSQAGTEYGYTF. CDR3 sequence (DNA): TGTGCCAGCAGCCAAGCCGGGACAGAGTATGGCTACACCTTC.

As to this clone: A read error may produce the germline difference seen at one junction end. The chain recombines TRBV6-1 with TRBJ1-1; the match to TRBD1 covers 8 bases. CDR3 length: 13 amino acids. Germline-derived CDR1 and CDR2 are MNHNS and SASEGT. CDR3 in DNA: TGTGCCAGCAGCGAAGGGACAGGAAGTGAAGCTTTCTTT. Protein sequence: CASSEGTGSEAFF.

The V gene is TRBV7-8, the J gene TRBJ1-2, with D tentatively TRBD1 (5 bases). The CDR3 sequence is 16 residues long. V lost 1 base to trimming and J lost 4 bases, with 16 bases between them. Germline V gene data show CDR1 as SGHVS and CDR2 as FQNEAQ. The CDR3 coding sequence is TGTGCCAGCAGCTTAGGCAGGGTTAATTCGCTCTATGGCTACACCTTC. As protein: CASSLGRVNSLYGYTF.